The 12 T cell receptor beta chains below were found in one sample sequenced in a study of cytomegalovirus exposure and HLA in healthy donors. The primer mix had 60 Vbeta and 13 Jbeta primers. Libraries were prepared by immunoSEQ multiplex PCR; TCRdb keeps only in-frame clonotypes and omits some of them. The table has 85,000 to 130,000 clones, around 80% seen once. Material: PBMCs. The receptors come from a man aged 40-50 years in good health and CMV-seronegative.

The chain uses TRBV6-6 and TRBJ2-7; 10 nucleotides align to TRBD1. V dropped 1 base and J dropped 2; count of bases not matched to a gene: 2. The CDR3 consists of 15 residues. CDR1 and CDR2 from the germline V gene are MNHNY and SVGAGI (reference sequence). The CDR3, as DNA: TGTGCCAGCAGTTACTGGGGGACAGGGGCCTACGAGCAGTACTTC. This codes for CASSYWGTGAYEQYF.

This chain connects TRBV19 to TRBJ2-5; 12 nucleotides match TRBD1. This CDR3 has 17 amino acids. Unmatched junction bases numbered 10, after V lost 3 bases and J lost 5 bases. From germline, CDR1 is LNHDA and CDR2 SQIVND (reference sequence). The CDR3 DNA sequence: TGTGCCAGTAGTATGTCTCTAGGGACAGGGGGCGGCGAGACCCAGTACTTC. This gives the protein CASSMSLGTGGGETQYF.

V is TRBV29-1 and J is TRBJ2-3; 8 bases fit TRBD2. CDR1 is SQVTM and CDR2 is ANQGSEA in the germline V gene. The CDR3 covers 16 residues. Germline trimming cut 1 base from V and 4 bases from J; bases unmatched to any gene: 10. CDR3 DNA sequence: TGCAGCGTTGAAGGTTTAGCGGGGTCGGCCGCAGATACGCAGTATTTT. Encoded protein: CSVEGLAGSAADTQYF.

This clone was recorded a few times. The rearrangement links TRBV4-1 to TRBJ1-5; TRBD1 matches at 10 bases. V dropped 0 bases and J dropped 3; count of bases not matched to a gene: 2. This CDR3 contains 16 residues. Germline-derived CDR1 and CDR2 are MGHRA and YSYEKL. For the CDR3, the DNA is TGCGCCAGCAGCCAAGAGGGACAGGGGTACAATCAGCCCCAGCATTTT. Translating gives CASSQEGQGYNQPQHF.

The genes are TRBV6-1 and TRBJ1-1; a possible D gene is TRBD1 (5 bases). V gave up 5 bases and J gave up 1 base, with 11 bases separating them. Germline V gives CDR1 MNHNS, CDR2 SASEGT. This CDR3 is 14 amino acids long. The DNA for the CDR3 is TGTGCCAGCAGTTTCGACAGAAGGAACACTGAAGCTTTCTTT. This gives the protein CASSFDRRNTEAFF.

The J gene is TRBJ2-7, the V gene TRBV7-8; D ambiguous. CDR1 and CDR2 (germline): SGHVS, FQNEAQ. Trimming took off 4 bases at V and 7 bases at J, with 11 bases between the two ends. This CDR3 region has 12 residues. The CDR3 loop reads CASSSSAWEQYF. The CDR3 DNA reads as TGTGCCAGCAGCTCCAGCGCGTGGGAGCAGTACTTC.

The V call is TRBV7-6, the J call TRBJ1-2, with 8 bases matching TRBD1. The CDR3 sequence is 16 residues long. Trimming removed 1 base from V and 8 bases from J; junction bases left unmatched: 12. Germline values: CDR1 SGHVS, CDR2 FNYEAQ. CDR3 sequence reads: CASSLGGQANLWGYTF. CDR3 DNA: TGTGCCAGCAGCTTAGGGGGACAGGCGAATCTATGGGGCTACACCTTC.

As DNA, the CDR3 is TGTGCCACCAGCAGAGAGATCACAGTCAATCAGCCCCAGCATTTT. Translated, it gives CATSREITVNQPQHF. The V gene is TRBV15, the J gene TRBJ1-5, with D unresolved. Trimming removed 0 bases at V and 3 bases at J, with 9 bases between. CDR3 size: 15 residues. Germline CDR1 and CDR2: LNHNV and YYDKDF (reference sequence).

This clone appeared once. This chain joins TRBV19 and TRBJ1-1, with D possibly TRBD1 on 6 matching bases. CDR1 and CDR2 from the germline V gene are LNHDA and SQIVND (reference sequence). The CDR3 is 15 amino acids. V shed 5 bases and J shed 0 bases, with 13 bases lying between them. CDR3: CASSAPGTLNTEAFF. The CDR3 DNA sequence: TGTGCCAGTAGTGCCCCCGGGACACTGAACACTGAAGCTTTCTTT.

This rearrangement joins TRBV6-6 to TRBJ2-7, with D possibly being TRBD1 (6 bases). In germline, CDR1 is MNHNY, CDR2 SVGAGI (reference sequence). Between the trimmed V and J ends, which lost 2 bases and 4 bases, there was a span of 12 bases. This CDR3 region has 14 residues. The CDR3 sequence is CASSYRQAEYEQYF. In DNA form, the CDR3 reads TGTGCCAGCAGTTACCGACAGGCGGAATACGAGCAGTACTTC.

A note on this clone: A read error may produce the germline difference seen at one junction end. V usage is TRBV5-8 and J usage is TRBJ2-6, with D perhaps matching TRBD1 (5 bases). Germline V gene lookup returns CDR1 SGHTS and CDR2 YDEGEE. The CDR3 length is 15 residues. Written as DNA, the CDR3 is TGTGCCAGCAGCTTGGAGTTCTCTGGGGCCAACGTCCTCACTTTC. Its protein product is CASSLEFSGANVLTF.

This clone was seen a handful of times. The gene calls are TRBV10-1 and TRBJ2-1; weak D call: TRBD1 (7 bases). The CDR3 runs to 16 residues. V lost 2 bases to trimming and J lost 7 bases, with 18 bases between them. Germline V gene data show CDR1 as WNHNN and CDR2 as SYGVQD (reference sequence). The CDR3 sequence: CASSEPGQGGTNEQFF. The CDR3 DNA reads as TGCGCCAGCAGTGAGCCCGGGCAGGGGGGTACGAATGAGCAGTTCTTC.